This T cell receptor (beta chain) was sequenced in a study of PD-1 blockade in classical Hodgkin lymphoma. Study context: Patients had nivolumab dosed at 3 mg/kg, delivered intravenously every 2 weeks.

About this clone: Its antigen is not identified.

Repertoires were generated with immunoSEQ multiplex PCR, while TCRdb's copy carries only in-frame clones and drops some. The sample contains fewer than 80,000 clones, about two thirds of which appear only once. Autologous stem cell transplantation was followed by relapse in every patient, and brentuximab vedotin exposure varied. Progressive disease, partial response or complete response was each patient's best response. Study outcomes and limitations: CD4+ TCR diversity rose significantly by C4D1, and CD8+ TCR diversity did not.

V was cut by 7 bases and J by 4 bases, with 13 bases left in between. CDR3 size: 12 residues. Germline V CDR1 and CDR2: GTSNPN, SVGIG (reference sequence). The chain couples TRBV30 to TRBJ1-2; D possibly corresponds to TRBD1 (5 bases). The material sequenced was peripheral blood mononuclear cells (PBMCs), taken before the second cycle of nivolumab. This receptor was taken from a human donor with classical Hodgkin lymphoma. The CDR3 nucleotides are TGTGCCTCCGCGGGGCGGATCTATGGCTACACCTTC. This codes for CASAGRIYGYTF. The full variable domain, its missing parts supplied by reference TRBV30 and TRBJ1-2, is SQTIHQWPATLVQPVGSPLSLECTVEGTSNPNLYWYRQAAGRGLQLLFYSVGIGQISSEVPQNLSASRPQDRQFILSSKKLLLSDSGFYLCASAGRIYGYTFGSGTRLTVV.